Sequencing of this TCR beta chain was carried out in a study of blood T cell repertoires in COVID-19. Study background: Acute and convalescent COVID-19 samples came from the United States, Italy and Spain. The cDNA or gDNA used as material had been derived from T cells, B-cell-depleted T cells, or PBMCs.

There are 13 residues in the CDR3. V shed 1 base and J shed 8 bases, with 8 bases lying between them. Germline CDR1 reads MDHEN; CDR2 reads SYDVKM. Authors' data handling: For nucleated cells, counts were estimated from reference gene primer amplification. The data were produced by immunoSEQ multiplex PCR, yet TCRdb's version contains in-frame clones alone and is incomplete. That table gives V, J and clone size, and the DNA gave D and trimming. The table has under 120,000 clones, roughly 84% seen once. Material: peripheral blood. The V call is TRBV28, the J call TRBJ1-4; weak D call: TRBD1 (5 bases). The receptor was derived from a human donor in a cohort sampled during active COVID-19. CDR3: CASSLSGREKLFF. CDR3 DNA sequence: TGTGCCAGCAGTTTATCAGGGCGGGAAAAACTGTTTTTT.